This T cell receptor beta chain was identified during a study of beta chain features in type 1 diabetes. General study results and limits: There was no resolution here of whether HLA type influences TCRB rearrangement. Among all four CD4+ subsets, Type 1 diabetes patients had TCRB CDR3s that were moderately but significantly shorter.

Every isolated RNA sample was fully reverse transcribed, so sequencing captured expressed TCRB transcripts. The table came from immunoSEQ multiplex PCR; TCRdb's copy has only in-frame clones and leaves some out. This table has around 240,000 clones, around 10% appearing once. Germline V gene lookup returns CDR1 MGHRA and CDR2 YSYEKL. V lost 0 bases to trimming and J lost 10 bases, with 12 bases between them. This CDR3 has 14 residues. This clone has only a few counts. What it binds is not known. The source material was naive CD4+ T cells from blood. This TCR derives from a woman between 18 and 29 years old in good health. This chain uses TRBV4-1 with TRBJ1-4, with D hard to call. The CDR3 is CASSQEPLRVKLFF. DNA of the CDR3: TGCGCCAGCAGCCAAGAACCGCTTCGGGTAAAACTGTTTTTT.